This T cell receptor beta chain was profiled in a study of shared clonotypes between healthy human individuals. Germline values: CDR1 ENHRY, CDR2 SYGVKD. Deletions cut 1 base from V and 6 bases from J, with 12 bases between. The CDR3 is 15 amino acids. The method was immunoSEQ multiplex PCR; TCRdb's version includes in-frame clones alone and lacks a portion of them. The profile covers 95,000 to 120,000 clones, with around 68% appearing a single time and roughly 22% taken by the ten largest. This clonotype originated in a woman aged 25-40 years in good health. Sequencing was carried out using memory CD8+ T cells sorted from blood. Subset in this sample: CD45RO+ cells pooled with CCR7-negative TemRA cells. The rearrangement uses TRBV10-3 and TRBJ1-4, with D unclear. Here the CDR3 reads CAISELEGPHEKLFF. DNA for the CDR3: TGTGCCATCAGTGAGTTAGAAGGGCCTCATGAAAAACTGTTTTTT.